These T cell receptor beta chains were read from a single sample in a study of cytomegalovirus exposure and HLA in healthy donors. Only in-frame clones appear in the TCRdb table, and some are missing; sequencing was by immunoSEQ multiplex PCR. Altogether about 130,000 clones are present, roughly 80% being singletons, with the ten largest covering over 2.5%. Sequenced input: PBMCs. These receptor sequences come from a man aged 40-49 years in good health and CMV-seronegative. Each CDR3 is given without its conserved first and last residue. Part of the rows lack a size; the others show once, few, many or a class for expanded clones.

TRBV11-1	.	ASSLGAGTGGETQY
TRBV7-9	.	ASSFSGPLDTQY
TRBV9	.	ASSVASSFHEQY
TRBV6-1	.	ASSVRRTGDTGELF
TRBV5-1	once	ASSPGDGRAVTEAF
TRBV4-1	.	ASSLQGAGTEAF
TRBV6-5	.	ASSYRSLAGELF
TRBV19	.	ASSIVGTGTSYEQY
TRBV6-1	once	ASCTGGAGDTQY
TRBV28	.	ASSLGGDEQY
TRBV14	.	ASSHRGSSYNEQF
TRBV6-1	.	ASSEAPGGGLNTEAF
TRBV30	once	AFQRLAGTDTQY
TRBV6-5	.	ASSYSTGDYEQY
TRBV7-9	once	ASSITTLGTGITEAF
TRBV30	.	AGLQDGDNEKLF
TRBV27	.	ASSPEARVHEQH
TRBV9	few	ASSVVSGGAGAYGYT
TRBV29-1	.	SVELHALETQY
TRBV28	.	ASSLRGSYGYT
TRBV9	.	ASSTSGRHNEQF
TRBV27	.	ASSLSRGTVNTEAF
TRBV28	.	ASSRGGNYGYT
TRBV29-1	.	SVGGEETQY
TRBV27	.	ASSWESGELF
TRBV18	.	ASSTQTENQPQH
TRBV28	medium-sized	ASSQPTGWASTYEQY
TRBV2	.	ASRAHETGELF
TRBV4-1	.	ASSAGTSKETQY
TRBV30	.	AWNWGHGNTIY
TRBV7-2	.	ASSRAGGGQETQY
TRBV19	once	ASSQGLGMNTEAF
TRBV7-9	.	ASSLPLSDEQY
TRBV27	.	ASSLAGTGGYGYT
TRBV5-4	.	ASSLAGPVSDYEQY
TRBV11-2	.	ASSLAASSYEQY
TRBV6-1	.	ASSERGGRRDTQY
TRBV4-2	.	ASSQERSQPQH
TRBV2	.	ASSDVWGGQPQH
TRBV7-9	.	ATRRGTSVFQETQY
TRBV9	.	ASSPLSFDWSLTDTQY
TRBV10-3	.	AISESGGGRYYEQY
TRBV28	few	ATAGQGLGETQY
TRBV30	.	AWRTGAPLREQY
TRBV9	.	ASSVGLWGRSYEQY
TRBV4-3	.	ASSQDPGQGYEKLF
TRBV7-9	.	ASSLSPLSGRAVEQF
TRBV7-2	.	ASSKGLAGVKNIQY
TRBV28	.	ASSPSGIRNEQF
TRBV27	.	ASRVTGGYQPQH
TRBV7-9	.	ASSLSGGIYEQY
TRBV25-1	.	ASSELLRLAGGPDTQY